Given below is one T cell receptor (beta chain) in context. Its specificity is not known. The data belong to a study of a mutant IDH1 vaccine in newly diagnosed glioma. Overall study: Patients arrived already treated with radiotherapy, temozolomide, or both, most having had both.

Produced via immunoSEQ multiplex PCR; TCRdb's table is partial and in-frame only. The data contain fewer than 55,000 clones, less than 75% of them seen just once; the ten biggest clones take up 4% to 5.5%. The time point here: week 47, end of study. Doses comprised 300 ug of mutant IDH1 20-mer peptide each, plus topical imiquimod. Across weeks 1, 3, 5, 7, 11, 15, 19 and 23, patients received a vaccination each time, eight in all. Germline assignment: CDR1 LGHNA and CDR2 YNFKEQ. The CDR3 is 14 residues long. The ends were cut back, 1 base at V and 7 bases at J, with 11 bases in the middle. The chain has TRBV4-2 and TRBJ1-5; weak D call: TRBD1 (6 bases). This TCR came from a man aged 35 to 55 with glioma. Some clones in this sample may be carry-over from other donors' samples. The sequencing here drew on peripheral blood mononuclear cells (PBMCs), taken from a glioma patient whose treatment included an IDH1 peptide vaccine. The CDR3 loop is CASSQVGGRQPQHF. The CDR3 DNA is TGTGCCAGCAGCCAAGTAGGGGGACGGCAGCCCCAGCATTTT.